Detailed here is one TCR beta chain. This sample is drawn from a study of blood T cell repertoires in COVID-19. Study details: In each case, the material was cDNA or gDNA derived from T cells, B-cell-depleted T cells, or PBMCs.

Profiled with immunoSEQ multiplex PCR; TCRdb holds only in-frame clones, not every one. The data show about 160,000 clones, roughly 80% seen once. The CDR3 length is 18 residues. Germline-derived CDR1 and CDR2 are MNHEY and SMNVEV (reference sequence). The trim removed 2 bases at V and 7 bases at J, leaving 14 bases unmatched. The specimen was PBMCs or T cells enriched from blood (not recorded which). The rearrangement joins TRBV27 to TRBJ2-3; 11 nucleotides align to TRBD2. This TCR derives from a woman aged 55 to 70 who had recovered from COVID-19. The CDR3: CASSLNPFLAGGTNTQYF. CDR3 DNA sequence: TGTGCCAGCAGTTTAAACCCCTTCCTAGCGGGGGGAACGAATACGCAGTATTTT.